These 2 T cell receptor beta chains were all obtained from the same sample, sequenced in a study of blood T cell repertoires in COVID-19. The table came from immunoSEQ multiplex PCR; TCRdb's copy has only in-frame clones and leaves some out. This sample yields around 130,000 clones, of which roughly 81% are seen a single time; roughly 12% belongs to the top ten. The sequenced sample was peripheral blood. These TCRs come from a human donor in a cohort sampled during active COVID-19.

This chain uses TRBV29-1 with TRBJ1-5; D possibly corresponds to TRBD1 (6 bases). CDR1 is SQVTM and CDR2 is ANQGSEA in the germline V gene. The V end lost 3 bases, the J end lost 2 bases, and 11 bases lay between the germline ends. The CDR3 loop spans 14 amino acids. CDR3 loop: CSVDGDICNQPQHF. The DNA of the CDR3 is TGCAGCGTTGACGGGGACATATGCAATCAGCCCCAGCATTTT.

A few counts support this clone. V gene TRBV3-1 (or the pseudogene TRBV3-2) combines with J gene TRBJ1-3; 8 bases align to TRBD1. Germline V lookup: CDR1 LGHDT, CDR2 YNNKEL (reference sequence). V dropped 5 bases and J dropped 8; count of bases not matched to a gene: 8. This CDR3 is 14 amino acids long. The CDR3 DNA reads TGTGCCAGCAGCTTCCGGACAGGGAGGGACACCATATATTTT. Translating it yields CASSFRTGRDTIYF.